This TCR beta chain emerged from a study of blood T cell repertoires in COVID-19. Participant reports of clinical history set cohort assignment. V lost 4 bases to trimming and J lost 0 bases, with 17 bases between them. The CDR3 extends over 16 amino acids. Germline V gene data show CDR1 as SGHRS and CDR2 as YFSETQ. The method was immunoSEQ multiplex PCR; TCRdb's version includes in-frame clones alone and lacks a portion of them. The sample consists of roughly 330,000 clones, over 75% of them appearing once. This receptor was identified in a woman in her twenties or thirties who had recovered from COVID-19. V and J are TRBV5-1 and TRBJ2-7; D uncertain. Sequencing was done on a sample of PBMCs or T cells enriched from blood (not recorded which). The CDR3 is CASSPGPRDNSYEQYF. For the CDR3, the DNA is TGCGCCAGCAGCCCAGGCCCCAGAGACAACTCCTACGAGCAGTACTTC.